One sample yielded the 3 T cell receptor beta chains listed below, sequenced in a study of identical twins. TCRdb analysed the 5' RACE reads with MiXCR anew, one entry per CDR3 protein. The table lists about 470,000 distinct CDR3 sequences, more than 20% of them singletons. These data are also associated with another study on T cells expressing NK-cell markers.

Sequenced sample: CD4+ T cells sorted from blood. The receptors originated from a woman aged 18-30 years in good health.

The chain is built from TRBV12-3 or TRBV12-4 and TRBJ1-1; 9 bases agree with TRBD1. The CDR3 consists of 17 residues. The V and J ends lost 6 bases and 1 base, in that order; junction bases with no gene match: 12. In nucleotides, the CDR3 is TGTGCCAGCAGCTCAGAAATTAAACAGGGGGCGAACACTGAAGCTTTCTTT. Residues: CASSSEIKQGANTEAFF.

This clonotype has just a few counts. The chain employs TRBV10-1 and TRBJ1-5, with a possible D match to TRBD1 (5 bases). CDR3 length: 13 residues. Trimming removed 4 bases from V and 4 bases from J, with 8 bases in between. Germline V gene lookup returns CDR1 WNHNN and CDR2 SYGVQD (reference sequence). Here the CDR3 reads CASSGGANQPQHF. The CDR3 DNA is TGCGCCAGCAGTGGCGGGGCTAATCAGCCCCAGCATTTT.

The rearrangement joins TRBV20-1 to TRBJ2-5; 7 bases fit TRBD2. Germline V CDR1 and CDR2: DFQATT, SNEGSKA (reference sequence). This CDR3 contains 11 residues. The CDR3 protein is CSEGRGETQYF. In nucleotides, the CDR3 is TGCAGCGAGGGGAGGGGAGAGACCCAGTACTTC.